A selection of T cell receptor beta chains follows, all from one sample in a study of T cell responses to AZD1222 COVID-19 vaccine. The method was immunoSEQ multiplex PCR; TCRdb's version includes in-frame clones alone and lacks a portion of them. The sample carries roughly 30,000 clones, 75% to 85% recorded once. This specimen was peripheral blood, taken 28 days after the second AZD1222 dose. The source of these receptors is an adult who received the AZD1222 COVID-19 vaccine. Each CDR3 is given with its conserved first and last residue. A D gene is named only where the DNA matches it firmly. The size entry is marked missing in some rows and otherwise reads once, few, many or a size class.

clone_size	d_call	v_call	j_call	cdr3_length	cdr3_nt	cdr3_aa
NA	NA	TRBV19	TRBJ2-1	16	TGTGCCAGTAGTACCCGATCTAGTAGGGGCTACAATGAGCAGTTCTTC	CASSTRSSRGYNEQFF
NA	NA	TRBV27	TRBJ1-1	13	TGTGCCAGCTCGGAGACTTATAACACTGAAGCTTTCTTT	CASSETYNTEAFF
NA	NA	TRBV11-3	TRBJ1-1	16	TGTGCCAGCAGCTTAGATCCGACCGGCCTGAACACTGAAGCTTTCTTT	CASSLDPTGLNTEAFF
NA	NA	TRBV30	TRBJ1-2	14	TGTGCCTGGAGTCCGACCTCTTGGGCCCATGGCTACACCTTC	CAWSPTSWAHGYTF
NA	NA	TRBV5-5	TRBJ2-6	14	TGTGCCAGCAGCTGGGCAGGGGGGGCCAACGTCCTGACTTTC	CASSWAGGANVLTF
NA	NA	TRBV4-1	TRBJ2-6	15	TGCGCCAGCGGATCGGGGGGCGCTGGGGCCAACGTCCTGACTTTC	CASGSGGAGANVLTF
NA	NA	TRBV6-9	TRBJ1-5	15	TGTGCCAGCACCCGCGTAGGTGGAAACAATCAGCCCCAGCATTTT	CASTRVGGNNQPQHF
NA	NA	TRBV7-9	TRBJ1-2	13	TGTGCCAGCAGCTTAGATGGGCCCTATGGCTACACCTTC	CASSLDGPYGYTF
medium-sized	NA	TRBV19	TRBJ2-5	16	TGTGCCAGTAGTATTCAGGGGCAGGCGGGCCGAGAGACCCAGTACTTC	CASSIQGQAGRETQYF
NA	NA	TRBV7-9	TRBJ1-3	15	TGTGCCAGCAGCTTATATGGACAGACTGGAAACACCATATATTTT	CASSLYGQTGNTIYF
NA	TRBD2	TRBV24-1	TRBJ2-1	20	TGTGCCACCAGTGACAATGGACTAGCGGGAGGGCCAGGGACCTACAATGAGCAGTTCTTC	CATSDNGLAGGPGTYNEQFF
few	NA	TRBV9	TRBJ2-3	15	TGTGCCAGCAGCTCAGGAACCGGGGCCCTGGGTACGCAGTATTTT	CASSSGTGALGTQYF
NA	TRBD2	TRBV5-1	TRBJ2-2	14	TGCGCGATTGGGCTAGCGGGAGTCACCGGGGAGCTGTTTTTT	CAIGLAGVTGELFF
once	NA	TRBV5-1	TRBJ1-1	16	TGCGCCAGCAGCTTGGATTCTGGGAGACCGAACACTGAAGCTTTCTTT	CASSLDSGRPNTEAFF
NA	NA	TRBV3-1/TRBV3-2	TRBJ2-3	16	TGTGCCAGCAGCCAAGGAACGGGCCTGAGCACAGATACGCAGTATTTT	CASSQGTGLSTDTQYF
large	NA	TRBV5-6	TRBJ1-2	11	TGTGCCAGCAGCTCCTACTATGGCTACACCTTC	CASSSYYGYTF
NA	TRBD2	TRBV19	TRBJ2-1	15	TGTGCCAGTAGCGGCGGGGGGAGCTCCTACAATGAGCAGTTCTTC	CASSGGGSSYNEQFF
NA	TRBD1	TRBV3-1/TRBV3-2	TRBJ1-1	16	TGTGCCAGCAGCCCCCGACAGGGGACATTGAGGACTGAAGCTTTCTTT	CASSPRQGTLRTEAFF
NA	NA	TRBV4-3	TRBJ2-1	17	TGCGCCAGCAGCCAAGGGCCGAAGTGGCGAACCGTCAATGAGCAGTTCTTC	CASSQGPKWRTVNEQFF
NA	NA	TRBV4-1	TRBJ2-7	14	TGCGCCAGCAGCCAAGGGGCGCGCTCCTACGAGCAGTACTTC	CASSQGARSYEQYF
NA	NA	TRBV5-1	TRBJ1-6	17	TGCGCCAGCAGCCCGCAAGGAGGGACGGAAGGTACTACACCCCTCCACTTT	CASSPQGGTEGTTPLHF
NA	NA	TRBV6-5	TRBJ1-5	14	TGTGCCAGCAGTTATGATGGCGGAAATCAGCCCCAGCATTTT	CASSYDGGNQPQHF
NA	NA	TRBV6-5	TRBJ1-1	14	TGTGCCAGCAGTTACTGGCAGGAATCCACTGAAGCTTTCTTT	CASSYWQESTEAFF
NA	NA	TRBV24-1	TRBJ1-4	12	TGTGTCTCCGGAGAGGGAAAGGAAAAACTGTTTTTT	CVSGEGKEKLFF